This T cell receptor (beta chain) is from a study of blood T cell repertoires in COVID-19 (dated by TCRdb to 2018 to 2020). For the wider study: Samples from collaborators originated in the United States, Italy and Spain and spanned both the acute and convalescent phases of COVID-19. The repertoires were released in a freely available public database intended as a resource for research on the immune response to SARS-CoV-2. Subjects who had been exposed to COVID-19, were actively infected with it, or had recovered from it provided the deeply sampled blood TCRbeta repertoires that made up the dataset. Where HLA class I and class II types were available, the types were taken from metadata supplied by the sample provider, not from assay-based typing. The sample metadata nearly always contained a de-identified subject ID, COVID-19 status, age in years and sex. The samples were drawn from two sources: the first 160 participants of the ongoing ImmuneRACE study, and 1,254 subjects contributed by 6 global collaborators. The material from the prospective study consisted of cDNA or gDNA derived from T cells, B-cell-depleted T cells, or PBMCs. On the study overall, not on this receptor specifically: Clinical and demographic metadata were provided uncurated, with the amount varying by source and participant.

In the germline V gene (reference sequence), CDR1 corresponds to LNHDA and CDR2 to SQIVND. Trimming accounts for 5 bases at V and 6 bases at J, while the number of junction bases matched to no gene is 9. The CDR3 numbers 15 residues from cysteine through phenylalanine. Here the CDR3 DNA is all that survives: 45 bases in frame from base 1. TCRbeta CDR3 regions were amplified from genomic DNA using the immunoSEQ Assay, a bias-controlled multiplex PCR. The study's processing was this. The number of nucleated cells in each sample was estimated by amplification of reference gene primers within the assay. Sequence reads were collapsed and filtered to measure the absolute abundance of every unique TCRbeta CDR3 rearrangement. Productive Simpson clonality was computed per sample as the square root of Simpson's diversity index over productive rearrangements. TCRdb re-hosts the immuneACCESS table, in-frame sequences only. Its copies lack some clones; in the studies checked, an unresolved V gene accounts for under half of them, and the cause for the rest is not known. For V, J and clone size, that table is used; D and trimming come from the DNA. The sample records 200,000 to 250,000 clones, around nine tenths of which are singletons. About 6.5% of the sample is in the top ten clones.

Note on this clone: Its antigen has not been determined. One base away there is no much larger clone; base qualities are not given.

Samples from volunteer blood donors who had recovered from COVID-19 were contributed by a second Seattle source. Whole blood was collected in K2EDTA tubes by collaborating institutions according to the institutions' own protocols. For TCRbeta analysis, collaborator samples were shipped as frozen whole blood, as isolated PBMCs, or as DNA extracted from either sample type. Sequenced: peripheral blood. The rearranged segments are TRBV19 and TRBJ2-7, with TRBD2 matching 11 junction bases. This receptor was obtained from a man in his sixties who had recovered from COVID-19. The DNA sequence follows: TGTGCCAGTAGTGTACTAGCGGGAGAGGGGCTCGAGCAGTACTTC. It translates as CASSVLAGEGLEQYF.